A single sample gave rise to the 22 T cell receptor beta chains below, sequenced in a study of Tregs in tolerant kidney transplant recipients. Assay: immunoSEQ multiplex PCR; the TCRdb copy retains only in-frame clones and omits some. The sample contains around 230,000 clones, roughly 80% of which appear only once. Sequenced sample: CD4+ T cells from blood. These TCRs come from a human donor in good health.

This clone was picked up a small number of times. Distinct nucleotide sequences in the sample also encode this CDR3. V is TRBV27 and J is TRBJ1-2; 7 nucleotides align to TRBD1. This CDR3 has 14 residues. Germline-derived CDR1 and CDR2 are MNHEY and SMNVEV (reference sequence). V gave up 3 bases and J gave up 0 bases; unmatched junction bases: 1. The CDR3 reads CASSLQGANYGYTF. The CDR3 DNA reads as TGTGCCAGCAGTTTGCAGGGGGCTAACTATGGCTACACCTTC.

V usage is TRBV10-1 and J usage is TRBJ2-7, with 7 positions matching TRBD1. The V gene's germline CDR1 is WNHNN and CDR2 SYGVQD (reference sequence). Trimming at V came to 2 bases and at J to 6 bases, leaving 16 bases not matched to a gene. The CDR3 loop spans 17 amino acids. The CDR3 DNA reads as TGCGCCAGCAGTGAGGGTGACAGGGACAGTATGAGGAGCGAGCAGTACTTC. Amino acids: CASSEGDRDSMRSEQYF.

The chain has TRBV7-9 and TRBJ2-3; 9 bases are a match to TRBD2. This CDR3 comprises 16 residues. The V gene's germline CDR1 is SEHNR and CDR2 FQNEAQ (reference sequence). V lost 5 bases, J lost 2 bases, and 8 bases stayed unmatched. The CDR3, as DNA: TGTGCCAGCAGCAATATAGCGGGAGCTTTCACAGATACGCAGTATTTT. It yields the protein CASSNIAGAFTDTQYF.

This clone was counted a few times. The J gene is TRBJ2-7, the V gene TRBV6-5; TRBD2 might be the D (5 bases). This CDR3 is 13 amino acids long. The germline V and J ends were trimmed by 2 bases and 5 bases, with 10 bases remaining between them. The V gene's germline CDR1 is MNHEY and CDR2 SVGAGI. The CDR3 here is CASSYRRKDEQYF. In DNA, the CDR3 is TGTGCCAGCAGTTACCGGAGGAAGGACGAGCAGTACTTC.

This rearrangement joins TRBV30 to TRBJ2-7, with D tentatively TRBD1 (6 bases). This CDR3 contains 15 residues. Germline loops: CDR1 GTSNPN, CDR2 SVGIG (reference sequence). V lost 4 bases to trimming and J lost 0 bases, with 16 bases between them. CDR3 sequence (DNA): TGTGCCTGGAAAAAGATGACAGGAATCTCCTACGAGCAGTACTTC. Its translation: CAWKKMTGISYEQYF.

The chain couples TRBV5-1 to TRBJ1-5; D ambiguous. Germline V lookup: CDR1 SGHRS, CDR2 YFSETQ. The CDR3 totals 15 residues. Trimming removed 0 bases at V and 6 bases at J, with 13 bases between. The CDR3 bases are TGCGCCAGCAGCTTGGAGGGATCGGGGAGTCAGCCCCAGCATTTT. The encoded protein is CASSLEGSGSQPQHF.

This clone was observed a few times. The rearrangement links TRBV6-5 to TRBJ1-1, with D unresolved. The CDR3 is 11 amino acids. Germline loops: CDR1 MNHEY, CDR2 SVGAGI. V lost 1 base to trimming and J lost 9 bases, with 6 bases between them. In nucleotides, the CDR3 is TGTGCCAGCAGTTACTTGAACAAAGCTTTCTTT. This sequence encodes CASSYLNKAFF.

The chain has TRBV11-1 and TRBJ2-7, with a possible D match to TRBD1 (6 bases). This CDR3 has 12 residues. V dropped 5 bases and J dropped 4 bases, with 9 bases sitting between them. Germline CDR1 SGHAT, CDR2 FQDESV (reference sequence). CDR3 amino acids: CASSPTGYEQYF. For the CDR3, the DNA is TGTGCCAGCAGCCCCACAGGGTACGAGCAGTACTTC.

The rearrangement joins TRBV9 to TRBJ2-5; 10 bases match TRBD2. This CDR3 is 15 amino acids long. Germline V lookup: CDR1 SGDLS, CDR2 YYNGEE. Trimming took 1 base from V and 5 from J; bases not matched to a gene: 5. The CDR3 reads CASSVRASGGETQYF. In nucleotides, the CDR3 is TGTGCCAGCAGCGTACGGGCTAGCGGGGGTGAGACCCAGTACTTC.

V usage is TRBV27 and J usage is TRBJ1-4; D gene uncertain. Trimming removed 3 bases at V and 7 bases at J, with 15 bases between. This CDR3 spans 15 amino acids. Germline assignment: CDR1 MNHEY and CDR2 SMNVEV (reference sequence). Here the CDR3 DNA reads TGTGCCAGCAGTTTCGGGAGGATGTTAGGTGAAAAACTGTTTTTT. Residues: CASSFGRMLGEKLFF.

J is TRBJ2-4 and V is TRBV4-1, with 10 bases that match TRBD1. CDR3 length equals 19 residues. Germline loops: CDR1 MGHRA, CDR2 YSYEKL. V gave up 0 bases and J gave up 0 bases; unmatched junction bases: 8. DNA for the CDR3: TGCGCCAGCAGCCAAGATGGGGGGACAGGGGCTCTAGCCAAAAACATTCAGTACTTC. Translating gives CASSQDGGTGALAKNIQYF.

The V call is TRBV29-1, the J call TRBJ1-1; D not certain. This CDR3 contains 13 residues. Trimming stripped 8 bases from V and 1 base from J, with 14 bases between. Germline V gives CDR1 SQVTM, CDR2 ANQGSEA. The CDR3 loop reads CSPLEQPNTEAFF. In DNA form, the CDR3 reads TGCAGCCCGCTCGAACAGCCGAACACTGAAGCTTTCTTT.

The sample holds one count of this clone. The J gene is TRBJ1-3, the V gene TRBV11-2; D unresolved. The germline V gene encodes CDR1 SGHAT and CDR2 FQNNGV. V lost 1 base and J 5 bases, leaving 3 bases between the germline ends. The CDR3 sequence is 12 residues long. The CDR3 DNA follows: TGTGCCAGCAGCTTAGGTCGAAACACCATATATTTT. As protein: CASSLGRNTIYF.

This rearrangement joins TRBV4-1 to TRBJ2-1; either TRBD1 or TRBD2 may supply D (5 bases each). The CDR3 has 19 residues. The germline V and J ends were trimmed by 2 bases and 6 bases, with 26 bases remaining between them. Germline V gene sequence: CDR1 MGHRA, CDR2 YSYEKL. The DNA of the CDR3 is TGCGCCAGCAGCCAAAACTTTCTATTCCGGGACCATACTACCAATGAGCAGTTCTTC. Translating gives CASSQNFLFRDHTTNEQFF.

This rearrangement joins TRBV2 to TRBJ2-7; the D gene is possibly TRBD1 (5 bases). This CDR3 contains 12 residues. V was clipped by 6 bases and J by 5 bases, with 11 bases between them. From germline, CDR1 is SNHLY and CDR2 FYNNEI. The CDR3 sequence is CASSRVRDEQYF. The CDR3 region has the DNA TGTGCCAGCAGCAGGGTAAGGGACGAGCAGTACTTC.

The chain links TRBV4-1 to TRBJ2-3; TRBD2 might be the D (5 bases). Trimming removed 2 bases from V and 1 base from J, with 10 bases in between. Germline V gene data show CDR1 as MGHRA and CDR2 as YSYEKL. This CDR3 comprises 15 residues. CDR3 DNA sequence: TGCGCCAGCAGCCAATTGTATAGCGGCACAGATACGCAGTATTTT. Translating gives CASSQLYSGTDTQYF.

This chain uses TRBV27 with TRBJ2-7; 8 bases line up with TRBD1. Unmatched junction bases numbered 16, after V lost 5 bases and J lost 7 bases. The CDR3 has 16 residues. Germline lookup yields CDR1 MNHEY and CDR2 SMNVEV (reference sequence). The chain's CDR3 is CASSPILFTGGIEQYF. The CDR3 bases are TGTGCCAGCAGTCCCATCCTGTTTACAGGGGGGATTGAGCAGTACTTC.

The J gene is TRBJ2-3, the V gene TRBV4-2; D might be TRBD2 (5 bases). V lost 1 base, J lost 2 bases, and 7 bases lay in between. Germline V gives CDR1 LGHNA, CDR2 YNFKEQ. This CDR3 has 14 residues. The CDR3 here is CASSQVSDTDTQYF. DNA for the CDR3: TGTGCCAGCAGCCAAGTTAGCGACACAGATACGCAGTATTTT.

The CDR3 DNA follows: TGTGCCATCTGGCCGGGGGGCCCCTACAATGAGCAGTTCTTC. It codes for CAIWPGGPYNEQFF. This chain uses TRBV10-3 with TRBJ2-1; tentative D call: TRBD2 (7 bases). Per germline, CDR1 ENHRY and CDR2 SYGVKD. The CDR3 loop spans 14 amino acids. Between the trimmed V and J ends, which lost 8 bases and 2 bases, there was a span of 13 bases.

V is TRBV7-2 and J is TRBJ2-2; TRBD1 agrees at 10 bases. The CDR3 is 15 amino acids. From germline, CDR1 is SGHTA and CDR2 FQGNSA. The V and J ends lost 7 bases and 5 bases, in that order; junction bases with no gene match: 7. The CDR3 DNA is TGTGCCAGCATCCAGCGGACAGGGGGGACCGGGGAGCTGTTTTTT. Amino acids: CASIQRTGGTGELFF. Combining the CDR3 with reference TRBV7-2 and TRBJ2-2 gives the whole variable domain GAGVSQSPSNKVTEKGKDVELRCDPISGHTALYWYRQSLGQGLEFLIYFQGNSAPDKSGLPSDRFSAERTGGSVSTLTIQRTQQEDSAVYLCASIQRTGGTGELFFGEGSRLTVL.

About this clone: The sample carries other DNA sequences with the same CDR3. The chain is built from TRBV18 and TRBJ2-5; 8 bases fit TRBD1. Trimming at V came to 6 bases and at J to 4 bases, leaving 4 bases not matched to a gene. This CDR3 contains 13 residues. Germline lookup yields CDR1 KGHSH and CDR2 LQKENI. CDR3 nucleotides: TGTGCCAGCTCTCCGGACAGGGCAGAGACCCAGTACTTC. Amino acids: CASSPDRAETQYF.

Only one count was recorded for this clone. The V gene is TRBV21-1, the J gene TRBJ1-5. TRBV21-1 is shown as a pseudogene. The CDR3 sequence is 17 residues long. This chain's CDR3 is CASSKADPSRSNQPQHF. The CDR3 coding sequence is TGTGCCAGCAGCAAAGCGGACCCCTCGAGGAGCAATCAGCCCCAGCATTTT.